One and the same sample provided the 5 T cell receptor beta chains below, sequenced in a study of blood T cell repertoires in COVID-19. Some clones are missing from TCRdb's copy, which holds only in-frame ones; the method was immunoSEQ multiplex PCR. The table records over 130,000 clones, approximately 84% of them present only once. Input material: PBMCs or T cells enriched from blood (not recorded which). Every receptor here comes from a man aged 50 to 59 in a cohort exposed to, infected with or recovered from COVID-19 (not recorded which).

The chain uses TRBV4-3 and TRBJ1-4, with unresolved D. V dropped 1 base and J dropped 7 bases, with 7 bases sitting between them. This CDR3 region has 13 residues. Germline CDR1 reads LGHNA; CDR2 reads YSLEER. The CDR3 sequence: CASSQAPGEKLFF. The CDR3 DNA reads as TGCGCCAGCAGCCAAGCCCCCGGTGAAAAACTGTTTTTT.

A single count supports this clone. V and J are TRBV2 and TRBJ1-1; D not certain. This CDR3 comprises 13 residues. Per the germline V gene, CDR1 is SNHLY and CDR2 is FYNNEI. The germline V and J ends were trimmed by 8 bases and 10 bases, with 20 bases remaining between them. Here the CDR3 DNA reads TGTGCCAGCCCTGACGTGGGGAGGGTGGTAGCTTTCTTT. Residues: CASPDVGRVVAFF.

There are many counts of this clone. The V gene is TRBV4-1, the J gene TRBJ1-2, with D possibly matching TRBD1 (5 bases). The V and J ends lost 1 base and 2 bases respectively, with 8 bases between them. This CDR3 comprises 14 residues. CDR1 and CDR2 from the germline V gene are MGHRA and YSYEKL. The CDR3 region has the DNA TGCGCCAGCAGCCAAGTGGCAGGGAACTATGGCTACACCTTC. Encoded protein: CASSQVAGNYGYTF.

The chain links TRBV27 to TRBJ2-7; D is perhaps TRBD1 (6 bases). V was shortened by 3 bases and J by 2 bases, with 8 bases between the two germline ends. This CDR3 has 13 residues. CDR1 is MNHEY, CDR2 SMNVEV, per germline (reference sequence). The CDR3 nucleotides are TGTGCCAGCAGTTTTGGACAGCCCTACGAGCAGTACTTC. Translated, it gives CASSFGQPYEQYF.

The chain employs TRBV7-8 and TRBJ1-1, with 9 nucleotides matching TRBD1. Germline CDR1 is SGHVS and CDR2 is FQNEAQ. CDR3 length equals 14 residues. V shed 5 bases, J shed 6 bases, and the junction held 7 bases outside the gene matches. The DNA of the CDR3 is TGTGCCAGCAGCAGGCCGGGACAGGGTCCTGAAGCTTTCTTT. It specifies CASSRPGQGPEAFF.